This is a list of T cell receptor beta chains from one sample in a study of CD4 T cell repertoires in COVID-19. Assay: immunoSEQ multiplex PCR; the TCRdb copy retains only in-frame clones and omits some. The data contain about 75,000 clones, 83% of them singletons. The sequencing here drew on CD4+ T cells from peripheral blood, taken after recovery from COVID-19. The origin of the receptors is a human donor who had COVID-19. The CDR3 runs from the conserved cysteine through the conserved F or W. The D gene is left open where the match is weak. For some rows the clone size is stated as once, few or many, or as a class when expanded; others skip it.

v_gene	abundance	d_gene	j_gene	CDR3nt	CDR3aa
TRBV28	once	-	TRBJ1-3	TGTGCCAGCAGTTTATCGCAGAGAAACACCATATATTTT	CASSLSQRNTIYF
TRBV11-3	-	TRBD2	TRBJ2-1	TGTGCCAGCAGCCACCCGCTAGCGGGCTCCTACAATGAGCAGTTCTTC	CASSHPLAGSYNEQFF
TRBV3-1/TRBV3-2	-	TRBD2	TRBJ2-7	TGTGCCAGCAGCCAAGAGAGCGGGATCATGACCTACGAGCAGTACTTC	CASSQESGIMTYEQYF
TRBV30	-	TRBD1	TRBJ2-6	TGTGCCTGGAGGGGACAGGGCTCTGGGGCCAACGTCCTGACTTTC	CAWRGQGSGANVLTF
TRBV28	-	TRBD2	TRBJ2-5	TGTGCCAGCAGTTTACTAGCGGGAGGGGGCCAAGAGACCCAGTACTTC	CASSLLAGGGQETQYF
TRBV11-2	-	TRBD1	TRBJ1-1	TGTGCCAGCAGCTTACGACGACAGGGAACGGATGAAGCTTTCTTT	CASSLRRQGTDEAFF
TRBV28	-	TRBD1	TRBJ1-4	TGTGCCAGCAGTGACAGGGTTCCTAATGAAAAACTGTTTTTT	CASSDRVPNEKLFF
TRBV20-1	-	-	TRBJ1-4	TGCAGTATCCGCTGGGGGGAAAAACTGTTTTTT	CSIRWGEKLFF
TRBV7-2	-	-	TRBJ2-3	TGTGCCAGCAGCGCGAAGACAGGAGGACCTAGCACAGATACGCAGTATTTT	CASSAKTGGPSTDTQYF
TRBV12-3/TRBV12-4	-	-	TRBJ2-5	TGTGCCAGCAGTAAAACAGAGACCCAGTACTTC	CASSKTETQYF
TRBV6-5	-	TRBD1	TRBJ1-1	TGTGCCAGCAACGGACAGGGGGCGGGGGACACTGAAGCTTTCTTT	CASNGQGAGDTEAFF
TRBV7-2	-	TRBD1	TRBJ1-1	TGTGCCAGCAGCTTACAGGGGGGCACTGAAGCTTTCTTT	CASSLQGGTEAFF
TRBV6-4	-	-	TRBJ1-1	TGTGCCAGCAGTGAGAGGGGACGGGCTTTCTTT	CASSERGRAFF
TRBV7-2	-	-	TRBJ2-7	TGTGCCAGCAGCGATAAAGGTACGCGCAAGCAGTACTTC	CASSDKGTRKQYF
TRBV7-8	-	TRBD2	TRBJ2-1	TGTGCCAGCAGCTACCCGGGACTAGCATACAATGAGCAGTTCTTC	CASSYPGLAYNEQFF
TRBV28	-	-	TRBJ2-4	TGTGCCAGCAGCAAGGGGGGATTAGCCAAAAACATTCAGTACTTC	CASSKGGLAKNIQYF
TRBV5-1	-	-	TRBJ1-5	TGCGCCAGCAGCTTTGGAGGGGACGATCAGCCCCAGCATTTT	CASSFGGDDQPQHF
TRBV4-1	-	TRBD2	TRBJ2-5	TGCGCCAGCAGCCAAGAAGAGCGGGGGAGCTGGGAGACCCAGTACTTC	CASSQEERGSWETQYF
TRBV18	-	-	TRBJ1-2	TGTGCCAGCTCACCAATACAGGGTAAAGGCTACACCTTC	CASSPIQGKGYTF
TRBV20-1	-	-	TRBJ2-7	TGCAGTGCCACTAGCATTCTCGAGCAGTACTTC	CSATSILEQYF
TRBV2	-	TRBD1	TRBJ2-7	TGTGCCAGCAGTCCAAGGACAGGGGTAGGGTACGAGCAGTACTTC	CASSPRTGVGYEQYF
TRBV2	-	-	TRBJ1-4	TGTGCCAGCAGTGATCGGGTCGGTAATGAAAAACTGTTTTTT	CASSDRVGNEKLFF
TRBV6-1	-	-	TRBJ1-5	TGTGCCAGCAGTGAACTAGAAAGTCAGCCCCAGCATTTT	CASSELESQPQHF
TRBV7-2	-	-	TRBJ2-2	TGTGCCAGCAGCTTAGGGAAGAACACCGGGGAGCTGTTTTTT	CASSLGKNTGELFF
TRBV12-1	-	-	TRBJ2-1	TGTGCCAGCAGCTTTGCGTACCCTCTAGCGGGGCCAAATGAGCAGTTCTTC	CASSFAYPLAGPNEQFF
TRBV7-9	-	-	TRBJ2-7	TGTGCCTGGGGGGACACCAACTACGAGCAGTACTTC	CAWGDTNYEQYF
TRBV3-1/TRBV3-2	-	-	TRBJ2-3	TGTGCCAGCAGCCAAGGGCCCAGTGGCCTTAGCACAGATACGCAGTATTTT	CASSQGPSGLSTDTQYF
TRBV5-4	-	-	TRBJ1-2	TGTGCCAGCAGCCAAGGCCTGGGGTATGGCTACACCTTC	CASSQGLGYGYTF
TRBV3-1/TRBV3-2	-	TRBD2	TRBJ2-1	TGTGCCAGCAGCCACCGAAGACTAGCGGGGACACACAATGAGCAGTTCTTC	CASSHRRLAGTHNEQFF
TRBV10-3	-	TRBD2	TRBJ2-1	TGTGCCATCAGTTTTAAGACGACTAGCGGGATGGGCTCCTACAATGAGCAGTTCTTC	CAISFKTTSGMGSYNEQFF
TRBV29-1	-	TRBD1	TRBJ1-2	TGCAGCGGGGGGGACAGCAACTATGGCTACACCTTC	CSGGDSNYGYTF
TRBV27	-	-	TRBJ1-1	TGTGCCAGCAAAGGATATGGTCCGGTGAACACTGAAGCTTTCTTT	CASKGYGPVNTEAFF
TRBV28	-	-	TRBJ1-2	TGTGCCAGCAGGAGTCCCGAACAGGGTTGGGATGGCTACACCTTC	CASRSPEQGWDGYTF
TRBV13	few	TRBD2	TRBJ2-3	TGTGCCAGCAGCTTAGGCTCGGCGGGGGGCAACACAGATACGCAGTATTTT	CASSLGSAGGNTDTQYF